These 8 T cell receptor beta chains were sequenced from one sample in a study of T cell responses to AZD1222 COVID-19 vaccine. Libraries were prepared by immunoSEQ multiplex PCR; TCRdb keeps only in-frame clonotypes and omits some of them. The sample holds tens of thousands of clones; about nine tenths are singletons and the top ten take over 20%. The sample was peripheral blood, taken on day 0 of AZD1222 vaccination. Receptor source: an adult in good health.

The chain uses TRBV14 and TRBJ1-1; no clear D. The CDR3 covers 13 residues. Trimming shortened V by 8 bases and J by 0 bases, and 10 bases separated the two germline ends. Germline loops: CDR1 SGHDN, CDR2 FVKESK. CDR3 sequence (DNA): TGTGCCAGCTCGGGCAGCATGAACACTGAAGCTTTCTTT. Translated, it gives CASSGSMNTEAFF.

The chain's CDR3 is CASRGVKNEQYF. The CDR3 DNA is TGTGCCAGCCGGGGGGTGAAGAACGAGCAGTACTTC. V gene TRBV3-1 (or the pseudogene TRBV3-2) combines with J gene TRBJ2-7; TRBD2 aligns across 7 bases. Germline V gene lookup returns CDR1 LGHDT and CDR2 YNNKEL (reference sequence). The CDR3 is 12 amino acids. V shed 8 bases and J 5 bases; nucleotides not matched to a gene: 6.

V gene TRBV15 combines with J gene TRBJ2-7; no definite D call. V lost 1 base and J lost 7, with 11 bases in between. The CDR3 has 13 residues. Germline V gene sequence: CDR1 LNHNV, CDR2 YYDKDF (reference sequence). The CDR3 DNA is TGTGCCACCAGCAGAGTTGGCAGGACGGAGCAGTACTTC. It specifies CATSRVGRTEQYF.

The V call is TRBV5-1, the J call TRBJ1-1, with D possibly matching TRBD1 (6 bases). V lost 0 bases, J lost 2 bases, and 11 bases lay in between. CDR1 and CDR2 (germline): SGHRS, YFSETQ. CDR3 length: 15 amino acids. This chain's CDR3 is CASSLVGTQNTEAFF. CDR3 sequence (DNA): TGCGCCAGCAGCTTGGTAGGGACACAAAACACTGAAGCTTTCTTT.

This sequence joins TRBV9 and TRBJ2-5; TRBD2 agrees at 10 bases. The CDR3 is 17 amino acids. Trimming cost V 0 bases and J 1 base; bases outside gene matches: 6. Germline-derived CDR1 and CDR2 are SGDLS and YYNGEE. The chain's CDR3 is CASSVGVGLAIQETQYF. The CDR3 DNA follows: TGTGCCAGCAGCGTAGGTGTGGGACTAGCGATCCAAGAGACCCAGTACTTC.

The J gene is TRBJ1-1, the V gene TRBV5-4; 10 bases match TRBD1. With V trimmed by 5 bases and J by 4 bases, 8 bases remained unmatched. Germline loops: CDR1 SGHNT, CDR2 YYREEE (reference sequence). CDR3 length equals 15 residues. CDR3 coding DNA: TGTGCCAGCAGTTACGACAGGGGGCGCGCCACTGAAGCTTTCTTT. It codes for CASSYDRGRATEAFF.

The table lists this clone with a few counts. The chain carries TRBV7-8 and TRBJ2-5; 7 bases are shared with TRBD2. CDR1 and CDR2 (germline): SGHVS, FQNEAQ. The CDR3 is 13 residues long. The trim removed 6 bases at V and 4 bases at J, leaving 5 bases unmatched. The CDR3 bases are TGTGCCAGCAGGTGGCGGGGGACAGAGACCCAGTACTTC. It yields the protein CASRWRGTETQYF.

The genes are TRBV5-5 and TRBJ2-2; D is perhaps TRBD1 or TRBD2 (5 bases each). The CDR3 runs 15 residues. CDR1 and CDR2 (germline): SGHKS, YYEKEE (reference sequence). Deletions cut 1 base from V and 3 bases from J, with 10 bases between. This chain's CDR3 is CASSLLQGDTGELFF. Written as DNA, the CDR3 is TGTGCCAGCAGCTTGTTGCAGGGAGACACCGGGGAGCTGTTTTTT.